This TCR beta chain stems from a study of response to subunit inactivated influenza vaccine. This CDR3 region has 15 residues. Germline V gene sequence: CDR1 MNHNS, CDR2 SASEGT. Between the trimmed V and J ends, which lost 6 bases and 1 base, there was a span of 14 bases. As for this clonotype: Its antigen is undetermined.

Each CDR3 protein gets one entry after TCRdb re-called the RT-PCR reads with MiXCR. Of a few hundred thousand distinct CDR3 sequences in the sample, about 10% are singletons; the top ten hold roughly 12%. The study's findings and limits: Researchers suggested that each seasonal influenza vaccination recruits few new T cells.

The rearrangement uses TRBV6-1 and TRBJ2-3, with a possible D match to TRBD2 (5 bases). The source of this sequence is a man aged 45-65 years who received an inactivated influenza vaccine. The input for sequencing was PBMCs from blood, taken about 40 days after vaccination. The CDR3 is CASSATWTRTDTQYF. CDR3 DNA sequence: TGTGCCAGCAGCGCGACATGGACTCGCACAGATACGCAGTATTTT.